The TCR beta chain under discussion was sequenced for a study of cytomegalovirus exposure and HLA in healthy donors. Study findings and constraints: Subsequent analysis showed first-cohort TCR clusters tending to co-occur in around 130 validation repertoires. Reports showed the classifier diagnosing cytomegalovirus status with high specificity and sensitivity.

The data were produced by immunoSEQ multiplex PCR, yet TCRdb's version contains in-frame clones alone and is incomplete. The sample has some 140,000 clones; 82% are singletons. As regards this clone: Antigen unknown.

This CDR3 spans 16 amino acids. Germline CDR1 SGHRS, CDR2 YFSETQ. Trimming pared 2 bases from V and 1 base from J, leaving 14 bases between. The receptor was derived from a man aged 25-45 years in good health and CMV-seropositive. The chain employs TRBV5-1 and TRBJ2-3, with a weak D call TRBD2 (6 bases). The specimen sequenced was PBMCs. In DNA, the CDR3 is TGCGCCAGCAGCTTCTTGGCTAGCGTAGGCACAGATACGCAGTATTTT. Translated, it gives CASSFLASVGTDTQYF.